This T cell receptor (beta chain) was captured in a study of cytomegalovirus exposure and HLA in healthy donors. On the study more broadly: A later analysis reported the same platform for the approximately 110 validation repertoires and the roughly 700 first-cohort repertoires. Whole-study results and caveats: Researchers catalogued 160 or so TCR beta chains as cytomegalovirus-associated.

Assay: immunoSEQ multiplex PCR; the TCRdb copy retains only in-frame clones and omits some. The table records 120,000 or so clones, roughly 90% of them present only once. V shed 7 bases, J shed 2 bases, and the junction held 10 bases outside the gene matches. Germline V lookup: CDR1 MNHNS, CDR2 SASEGT. The CDR3 is 15 residues long. The donors were part of the validation cohort of 95 to 150 subjects. That cohort was separate from the first cohort, which comprised some 670 subjects. This clone was seen just once. Antigen specificity is unknown. The material sequenced was PBMCs. This chain joins TRBV6-1 and TRBJ2-7; 8 bases align to TRBD2. The receptor's source is a young man in good health and CMV-seronegative. The CDR3: CASTTEAGDPYEQYF. CDR3 nucleotides: TGTGCCAGCACAACGGAAGCGGGGGACCCCTACGAGCAGTACTTC.